The 14 T cell receptor beta chains listed next were all sequenced from one sample in a study of neurological immune-mediated disorders. TCRdb ran MiXCR on the 5' RACE reads and lists one entry per CDR3 protein. This table holds fewer than 35,000 distinct CDR3 sequences, around 13% found once. Time point in this sample: longitudinal time-point 2. Input material: PBMCs. All receptors derive from a woman aged 40-49 years in good health.

This clonotype was detected many times. The chain has TRBV5-1 and TRBJ2-6, with D possibly TRBD2 on 7 matching bases. The CDR3 consists of 17 residues. Trimming removed 3 bases from V and 4 bases from J, with 17 bases in between. In germline, CDR1 is SGHRS, CDR2 YFSETQ. CDR3 bases: TGCGCCAGCAGCTGGCCTGGGGGGGGCACGGGGGCCAACGTCCTGACTTTC. Its protein product is CASSWPGGGTGANVLTF.

This clonotype was detected ten times or more. V gene TRBV5-1 combines with J gene TRBJ2-1; D may correspond to TRBD1 or TRBD2 (5 bases each). Germline CDR1 SGHRS, CDR2 YFSETQ. Trimming left V 0 bases short and J 0 bases short, with 7 bases between. The CDR3 loop spans 15 amino acids. CDR3 DNA: TGCGCCAGCAGCTTGGATGGGGGCTCCTACAATGAGCAGTTCTTC. It is translated as CASSLDGGSYNEQFF.

In this sample, this clonotype turned up many times. The chain links TRBV29-1 to TRBJ1-2; D is unresolved. The CDR3 has 14 amino acids. The germline CDR1 and CDR2 sequences are SQVTM and ANQGSEA. With 5 bases removed from V and 3 bases from J, the gap between germline ends came to 16 bases. Here the CDR3 reads CSVLDGEGYYGYTF. In DNA form, the CDR3 reads TGCAGCGTTTTGGACGGCGAGGGCTACTATGGCTACACCTTC.

This clonotype occurred many times. V gene TRBV6-5 combines with J gene TRBJ2-7; TRBD2 is a possible D gene (5 bases). The V and J ends lost 7 bases and 0 bases respectively, with 13 bases between them. CDR1 MNHEY and CDR2 SVGAGI come from the germline V gene. The length of the CDR3 is 14 residues. The CDR3 coding sequence is TGTGCCAGCAAAAAAGGAGGCCTCTCCTACGAGCAGTACTTC. Amino acid sequence: CASKKGGLSYEQYF.

This clonotype was recorded many times. This chain connects TRBV7-2 to TRBJ1-2; 7 bases match TRBD1. Trimming at V came to 5 bases and at J to 0 bases, leaving 6 bases not matched to a gene. Germline lookup yields CDR1 SGHTA and CDR2 FQGNSA. This CDR3 spans 15 amino acids. Here the CDR3 DNA reads TGTGCCAGCAGCCCCATGGGACAGTCTAACTATGGCTACACCTTC. As protein: CASSPMGQSNYGYTF. Combining the CDR3 with reference TRBV7-2 and TRBJ1-2 gives the whole variable domain GAGVSQSPSNKVTEKGKDVELRCDPISGHTALYWYRQSLGQGLEFLIYFQGNSAPDKSGLPSDRFSAERTGGSVSTLTIQRTQQEDSAVYLCASSPMGQSNYGYTFGSGTRLTVV.

The genes are TRBV12-3 or TRBV12-4 and TRBJ1-5; TRBD1 is a possible D gene (5 bases). V lost 6 bases, J lost 1 base, and 10 bases lay in between. The CDR3 is 14 amino acids. CDR3 loop: CASSHRDSNQPQHF. CDR3 DNA sequence: TGTGCCAGCAGCCATAGGGACAGCAATCAGCCCCAGCATTTT.

This clonotype has only a few counts. J is TRBJ2-2 and V is TRBV9; tentatively, D is TRBD2 (6 bases). This CDR3 region has 15 residues. Germline assignment: CDR1 SGDLS and CDR2 YYNGEE. V lost 0 bases and J lost 6, with 12 bases in between. CDR3 region: CASSVDGWGAGELFF. CDR3 bases: TGTGCCAGCAGCGTAGACGGCTGGGGGGCCGGGGAGCTGTTTTTT.

The V call is TRBV12-3 or TRBV12-4, the J call TRBJ2-6, with D uncertain. V was pared by 8 bases and J by 4 bases, with 12 bases between. The CDR3 runs 14 residues. For the CDR3, the DNA is TGTGCCAGCGAGCGTCGGGTAGGGGCCAACGTCCTGACTTTC. Its translation: CASERRVGANVLTF.

In its sample, this clonotype was seen many times. This chain connects TRBV6-6 to TRBJ2-5; D ambiguous. Trimming left V 6 bases short and J 3 bases short, with 17 bases between. Germline assignment: CDR1 MNHNY and CDR2 SVGAGI (reference sequence). The CDR3 has 15 residues. The CDR3 region has the DNA TGTGCCAGCAGCATCGCTAAGAATTTCGAAGAGACCCAGTACTTC. This sequence encodes CASSIAKNFEETQYF.

The V call is TRBV10-2, the J call TRBJ2-3, with no clear D. Germline loops: CDR1 WSHSY, CDR2 SAAADI. Trimming removed 3 bases from V and 2 bases from J, with 6 bases in between. The CDR3 has 13 amino acids. CDR3 protein: CASSEDPTDTQYF. The CDR3 nucleotides read TGCGCCAGCAGTGAAGATCCCACAGATACGCAGTATTTT.

This clonotype was detected ten times or more. The chain carries TRBV6-5 and TRBJ2-7; 7 bases align to TRBD1. V trimming: 7 bases; J trimming: 2 bases; junction bases outside the gene matches: 8. The germline gives CDR1 MNHEY, CDR2 SVGAGI. The CDR3 has 14 residues. CDR3 bases: TGTGCCAGCAAGGAACAGGGGCTCACCTACGAGCAGTACTTC. It is translated as CASKEQGLTYEQYF.

There are many counts of this clonotype. The chain combines TRBV20-1 with TRBJ1-5; TRBD1 is a possible D gene (5 bases). The V and J ends lost 3 bases and 7 bases respectively, with 13 bases between them. Germline values: CDR1 DFQATT, CDR2 SNEGSKA (reference sequence). The length of the CDR3 is 13 residues. The CDR3 is CSARGGVGQPQHF. CDR3 nucleotide sequence: TGCAGTGCTAGGGGAGGGGTCGGGCAGCCCCAGCATTTT.

This rearrangement joins TRBV10-1 to TRBJ2-7, with TRBD2 identical over 12 bases. Germline-derived CDR1 and CDR2 are WNHNN and SYGVQD (reference sequence). This CDR3 region has 15 residues. The trim removed 5 bases at V and 3 bases at J, leaving 5 bases unmatched. The CDR3 reads CASSKTSGGYYEQYF. CDR3 coding DNA: TGCGCCAGCAGTAAGACTAGCGGGGGATACTACGAGCAGTACTTC.

This clonotype showed up many times. The chain links TRBV7-3 to TRBJ1-1, with D unresolved. V shed 4 bases and J shed 1 base, with 7 bases lying between them. The germline gives CDR1 SGHTA, CDR2 FQGTGA. This CDR3 region has 13 residues. CDR3 in amino acids: CASSSAANTEAFF. The CDR3, as DNA: TGTGCCAGCAGCTCCGCAGCGAACACTGAAGCTTTCTTT.